Reported below is one TCR beta chain. This record belongs to a study of blood T cell repertoires in COVID-19. Original processing notes: Reference gene primer amplification in the assay estimated nucleated cell counts. TCRdb's copy holds only in-frame clones and misses some; the assay was immunoSEQ multiplex PCR. V, J and clone size derive from that table, while D and trimming were established from the DNA sequence. The sample contains 240,000 or so clones, about four fifths of which appear only once. The V end lost 5 bases, the J end lost 8 bases, and 13 bases lay between the germline ends. The germline V gene encodes CDR1 SEHNR and CDR2 FQNEAQ (reference sequence). The CDR3 sequence is 13 residues long.

Sequencing was carried out using peripheral blood. The chain joins TRBV7-9 to TRBJ1-5; D is uncertain. This TCR was sampled from a young woman with acute or convalescent COVID-19. CDR3 residues: CASSRSEFEPQHF. As DNA, the CDR3 is TGTGCCAGCAGCAGAAGCGAATTTGAGCCCCAGCATTTT.